This TCR beta chain emerged from a study of Graves' ophthalmopathy and Graves' hyperthyroidism. The authors amplified TCR beta CDR3 regions from RNA transcripts. RT-PCR in the first round used HTBI primers; a second-round multiplex PCR followed. TCRdb redid the calling of the multiplex PCR reads with MiXCR, one entry per CDR3 protein. The sample lists 1 million to 1.3 million distinct CDR3 sequences; less than 45% were seen once. At least ten counts were recorded for this clonotype. Material: peripheral blood or thyroid tissue (not recorded which). The sequence was obtained from an adult man with Graves' hyperthyroidism.

CDR3: CASSLGPGQYEQYF. For the CDR3, the DNA is TGTGCCAGCAGCTTAGGTCCCGGACAATACGAGCAGTACTTC. V and J are TRBV7-8 and TRBJ2-7, with TRBD1 as a possible D gene (5 bases). Germline CDR1 SGHVS, CDR2 FQNEAQ. The CDR3 contains 14 residues. The V gene lost 1 base and the J gene lost 4 bases, with 11 bases spanning the gap.